These 22 T cell receptor beta chains originate from one sample sequenced in a study of blood T cell repertoires in COVID-19. TCRdb's copy holds only in-frame clones and misses some; the assay was immunoSEQ multiplex PCR. Of around 54,000 clones listed, 75% to 85% were seen once; the top ten hold roughly 5.7%. Source material: peripheral blood. These receptors were obtained from a woman in her sixties or seventies with acute or convalescent COVID-19.

This clone turned up a few times. V is TRBV28 and J is TRBJ1-1; 7 nucleotides align to TRBD1. The length of the CDR3 is 16 residues. Unmatched junction bases numbered 16, after V lost 1 base and J lost 11 bases. Germline CDR1 reads MDHEN; CDR2 reads SYDVKM. Written as DNA, the CDR3 is TGTGCCAGCAGTTTATTAGTACTCGTCACAGGGGCGGATGCTTTCTTT. Translating gives CASSLLVLVTGADAFF.

CDR3 amino acids: CASSKQGRGEQYF. CDR3 nucleotides: TGTGCCAGCAGTAAACAGGGAAGGGGCGAGCAGTACTTC. This chain connects TRBV12-3 or TRBV12-4 to TRBJ2-7; D is possibly TRBD1 (6 bases). The V gene lost 5 bases and the J gene lost 6 bases, with 14 bases spanning the gap. There are 13 residues in the CDR3.

This clone has just a few counts. The rearrangement links TRBV25-1 to TRBJ2-7; D might be TRBD1 (5 bases). Trimming left V 7 bases short and J 2 bases short, with 12 bases between. Germline V gene sequence: CDR1 MGHDK, CDR2 SYGVNS. This CDR3 region has 13 residues. The CDR3 here is CASILTATYEQYF. The CDR3 DNA follows: TGTGCCAGCATTCTGACAGCCACCTACGAGCAGTACTTC.

This clone turned up a few times. J is TRBJ2-5 and V is TRBV19, with TRBD1 matching 8 bases. V lost 3 bases to trimming and J lost 4 bases; unmatched junction nucleotides: 4. The germline CDR1 and CDR2 sequences are LNHDA and SQIVND (reference sequence). The CDR3 length is 14 residues. CDR3 in amino acids: CASSIRQGAETQYF. The CDR3 DNA sequence: TGTGCCAGTAGTATTCGGCAGGGGGCAGAGACCCAGTACTTC.

The chain employs TRBV18 and TRBJ2-6, with 10 bases that match TRBD1. The V gene's germline CDR1 is KGHSH and CDR2 LQKENI. Trimming removed 2 bases from V and 1 base from J; junction bases left unmatched: 5. The CDR3 runs 18 residues. CDR3 nucleotide sequence: TGTGCCAGCTCACCAACGGACAGGGGGAGATCTGGGGCCAACGTCCTGACTTTC. Its translation: CASSPTDRGRSGANVLTF.

This clone was seen a single time. V and J are TRBV6-6 and TRBJ2-3; TRBD1 is a possible D gene (5 bases). Between the trimmed V and J ends, which lost 6 bases and 5 bases, there was a span of 15 bases. CDR3 length: 14 amino acids. Germline V gene lookup returns CDR1 MNHNY and CDR2 SVGAGI (reference sequence). Here the CDR3 DNA reads TGTGCCAGCAGATACGTAGGGGTAGGAGATACGCAGTATTTT. Protein: CASRYVGVGDTQYF.

This chain links TRBV12-3 or TRBV12-4 with TRBJ1-2; 8 positions agree with TRBD1. The CDR3 has 13 residues. The V and J ends lost 3 bases and 7 bases, in that order; junction bases with no gene match: 4. CDR3 nucleotide sequence: TGTGCCAGCAGTTTTACAGGGGGAGGTGGCTACACCTTC. Translation: CASSFTGGGGYTF.

The chain carries TRBV24-1 and TRBJ2-1; 7 nucleotides align to TRBD1. V was pared by 1 base and J by 1 base, with 3 bases of the junction left unmatched. Per the germline V gene, CDR1 is KGHDR and CDR2 is SFDVKD. The CDR3 extends over 16 amino acids. The CDR3 bases are TGTGCCACCAGTGATTTCAAACAGGGGTCCTACAATGAGCAGTTCTTC. Its protein product is CATSDFKQGSYNEQFF.

The chain is built from TRBV6-4 and TRBJ1-1; 9 nucleotides match TRBD1. CDR1 is MRHNA, CDR2 SNTAGT, per germline. The V gene end was trimmed by 5 bases and the J gene end by 6 bases; junction bases not matched to a gene: 7. The CDR3 extends over 14 amino acids. The CDR3 coding sequence is TGTGCCAGCAGTCCAACAGGGGGCTTGGCTGAAGCTTTCTTT. It specifies CASSPTGGLAEAFF.

This clone is a singleton in its sample. The chain carries TRBV6-5 and TRBJ2-7; 9 bases match TRBD2. Trimming took 8 bases from V and 5 from J; bases not matched to a gene: 7. CDR3 length: 13 amino acids. Germline lookup yields CDR1 MNHEY and CDR2 SVGAGI. CDR3 residues: CASGWTSEDEQYF. CDR3 sequence (DNA): TGTGCCAGCGGCTGGACTAGCGAGGACGAGCAGTACTTC.

The chain combines TRBV19 with TRBJ1-1; 9 bases are a match to TRBD1. The CDR3 runs to 16 residues. Trimming took 9 bases from V and 0 from J; bases not matched to a gene: 11. The germline gives CDR1 LNHDA, CDR2 SQIVND (reference sequence). CDR3 coding DNA: TGTGCCAGCGACGGTGGGACAGGGCATATGAACACTGAAGCTTTCTTT. This gives the protein CASDGGTGHMNTEAFF.

The V gene is TRBV12-3 or TRBV12-4, the J gene TRBJ1-1; D is uncertain. The CDR3 is 13 residues long. Trimming removed 6 bases from V and 4 bases from J, with 12 bases in between. In nucleotides, the CDR3 is TGTGCCAGCAGCCCGGCCGCAGGCACTGAAGCTTTCTTT. It encodes CASSPAAGTEAFF.

This clone was detected once. This rearrangement joins TRBV30 to TRBJ2-1; unclear D gene. The CDR3 loop spans 13 amino acids. Germline V gene sequence: CDR1 GTSNPN, CDR2 SVGIG (reference sequence). V was trimmed by 1 base and J by 2 bases, leaving 6 bases between them. The CDR3 region has the DNA TGTGCCTGGAGTGGTCAGACCTACAATGAGCAGTTCTTC. It translates to CAWSGQTYNEQFF.

This chain uses TRBV6-5 with TRBJ2-7; unclear D gene. CDR1 and CDR2 from the germline V gene are MNHEY and SVGAGI. Trimming stripped 0 bases from V and 4 bases from J, with 4 bases between. The CDR3 is 12 residues long. The CDR3 region is CASSYSRYEQYF. CDR3 coding DNA: TGTGCCAGCAGTTACTCACGGTACGAGCAGTACTTC.

The chain combines TRBV23-1 with TRBJ1-4; 7 bases map to TRBD1. TRBV23-1 is sorted into the ORF group, with uncertain function. Losses at the gene ends were 0 bases for V and 8 bases for J; bases not matched to a gene: 12. The CDR3 length is 17 residues. The CDR3: CASSQSSGTVGGEKLFF. DNA of the CDR3: TGCGCCAGCAGTCAATCTTCGGGGACAGTCGGAGGCGAAAAACTGTTTTTT.

The V and J genes are TRBV11-2 and TRBJ2-3; 15 nucleotides match TRBD2. Germline CDR1 and CDR2: SGHAT and FQNNGV. The CDR3 consists of 16 residues. The ends lost 1 base at V and 4 bases at J; junction bases unmatched: 0. The CDR3 reads CASSLGTSGGADTQYF. CDR3 in DNA: TGTGCCAGCAGCTTAGGGACTAGCGGGGGGGCAGATACGCAGTATTTT.

V usage is TRBV27 and J usage is TRBJ2-7, with no clear D. From germline, CDR1 is MNHEY and CDR2 SMNVEV (reference sequence). V was pared by 7 bases and J by 3 bases, with 10 bases between. The CDR3 extends over 12 amino acids. DNA for the CDR3: TGTGCCAGCACCCCTAAGAACTACGAGCAGTACTTC. This sequence encodes CASTPKNYEQYF.

The chain links TRBV6-5 to TRBJ1-1; 7 nucleotides agree with TRBD1. The V gene's germline CDR1 is MNHEY and CDR2 SVGAGI. Trimming cost V 4 bases and J 1 base; bases outside gene matches: 9. The CDR3 covers 16 residues. CDR3 nucleotide sequence: TGTGCCAGCAGTTTACAGGGGTTTGCGGAGAACACTGAAGCTTTCTTT. Residues: CASSLQGFAENTEAFF.

The rearrangement uses TRBV12-3 or TRBV12-4 and TRBJ2-1, with D perhaps matching TRBD2 (6 bases). V was pared by 6 bases and J by 5 bases, with 11 bases between. The length of the CDR3 is 13 residues. CDR3 in amino acids: CASSAEGDNEQFF. The CDR3 coding sequence is TGTGCCAGCAGCGCGGAGGGCGACAATGAGCAGTTCTTC.

The chain has TRBV4-1 and TRBJ1-1; D uncertain. In germline, CDR1 is MGHRA, CDR2 YSYEKL. The CDR3 totals 13 residues. Trimming took off 0 bases at V and 10 bases at J, with 12 bases between the two ends. DNA for the CDR3: TGCGCCAGCAGCCAAGAAAGAGGCGGAGGAGCTTTCTTT. Its translation is CASSQERGGGAFF.

The chain uses TRBV24-1 and TRBJ1-5; a weak D match, TRBD1 (6 bases). Germline CDR1 reads KGHDR; CDR2 reads SFDVKD. The CDR3 extends over 14 amino acids. Trimming removed 3 bases from V and 3 bases from J, with 8 bases in between. The CDR3 protein is CATSDGDINQPQHF. CDR3 nucleotide sequence: TGTGCCACCAGTGATGGGGACATCAATCAGCCCCAGCATTTT.

The chain recombines TRBV24-1 with TRBJ2-7, with 8 bases matching TRBD2. V was pared by 7 bases and J by 7 bases, with 14 bases of the junction left unmatched. The germline V gene encodes CDR1 KGHDR and CDR2 SFDVKD. This CDR3 contains 15 residues. The CDR3 spells CATSAPGLGAGEQYF. CDR3 bases: TGTGCCACCAGCGCACCGGGACTAGGGGCTGGGGAGCAGTACTTC.